This TCR beta chain comes out of a study of cytotoxic CD8 clonotypes in ibrutinib-treated CLL. This clone was seen at least ten times. Sequenced by immunoSEQ multiplex PCR; TCRdb stores in-frame clones only, minus some. This sample has around 97,000 clones, with around four fifths found just once. The TCR originated in a human donor with chronic lymphocytic leukemia. The sequencing used PBMCs, collected after 12 months of ibrutinib treatment.

The CDR3 DNA follows: TGTGCCAGCAGAAACTACAATGAGCAGTTCTTC. Translating gives CASRNYNEQFF. The chain joins TRBV2 to TRBJ2-1; D remains unclear. Trimming pared 6 bases from V and 3 bases from J, leaving 3 bases between. In germline, CDR1 is SNHLY, CDR2 FYNNEI. The CDR3 spans 11 residues.